These T cell receptor beta chains were read from a single sample in a study of T cells after yellow fever vaccination. MiXCR was run by TCRdb on the 5' RACE reads, yielding one entry per CDR3 protein. This table has roughly 250,000 distinct CDR3 sequences, 10% to 15% appearing once. The material was CD4+ T cells sorted from PBMCs, obtained 45 days after the yellow fever booster vaccination. These receptors were taken from a young man who received the YFV17D yellow fever vaccine. Each CDR3 is given with its conserved first and last residue.

TRBV5-1	TRBJ2-7	CASSENTGTRAYEQYF
TRBV30	TRBJ2-5	CAWSAPKTQYF
TRBV20-1	TRBJ1-1	CSARDPSLGGGNTEAFF
TRBV27	TRBJ2-1	CASAQLGGYNEQFF
TRBV5-6	TRBJ2-7	CASSFQRASYEQYF
TRBV4-3	TRBJ2-5	CASSQDTSGGETQYF
TRBV15	TRBJ2-7	CATSSGLFSYEQYF
TRBV6-1	TRBJ2-7	CASSTAPHPYEQYF
TRBV11-3	TRBJ2-3	CASSPTGDSTDTQYF
TRBV7-2	TRBJ1-1	CASSASSRGKGAFF
TRBV20-1	TRBJ2-1	CSASAGTGGYNEQFF